The rows below give T cell receptor beta chains drawn from one sample of a study of post-analysis software for immune sequencing data. TCRdb itself ran the PCR reads through MiXCR, one entry per CDR3 protein. The profile shows about 620,000 distinct CDR3 sequences, 40% to 50% of them singletons. Sequencing was done on a sample of blood. The origin of the receptors is a girl under 18 with multiple sclerosis. The CDR3 runs from the conserved cysteine through the conserved F or W. A D gene is named only where the DNA matches it firmly. Rows give clone size only sometimes, using once, few, many, or a class for an expanded clone.

v_call | d_call | clone_size | cdr3_aa
TRBV5-1 | . | . | CASSPRGGEQPQHF
TRBV10-3 | TRBD1 | . | CAISLSRDRTLDYGYTF
TRBV20-1 | . | . | CSATPLGEHSGANVLTF
TRBV12-3/TRBV12-4 | . | . | CASSFRQGSQPQHF
TRBV12-3/TRBV12-4 | . | . | CASSLAQQDTQYF
TRBV12-3/TRBV12-4 | TRBD2 | . | CASSPSGGANTQYF
TRBV25-1 | TRBD1 | few | CASSEMYRGRGQETQYF
TRBV6-6 | . | many | CASSYSTGRDGYTF
TRBV29-1 | . | . | CSVESRSNTEAFF
TRBV30 | TRBD2 | . | CAWRGLGLAGGEQYF
TRBV12-3/TRBV12-4 | . | . | CTSARSQANYGYTF
TRBV7-2 | . | few | CASSSRRESEQYF
TRBV6-6 | . | . | CASIKTAMGDYEQYF
TRBV29-1 | . | . | CSVEEGTTYEQYF
TRBV7-6 | . | . | CASSLGQAGTEAFF
TRBV12-3/TRBV12-4 | . | . | CASSFGGGQYF
TRBV5-1 | TRBD2 | . | CASSSGAGGSYNEQFF
TRBV7-9 | TRBD1 | . | CASSLGTGPDEKRFF
TRBV5-1 | . | . | CASSSPAGGTYEQYF
TRBV18 | . | . | CASSPTILGTASYNEQFF
TRBV5-1 | . | . | CASSLESRETGGAFF
TRBV29-1 | . | few | CSVDEGGNEQFF
TRBV30 | TRBD1 | . | CAWTPGDRSYGYTF
TRBV12-3/TRBV12-4 | . | . | CASSQGTTAEQYF
TRBV5-1 | TRBD2 | . | CASSRSGRVSYNEQFF
TRBV27 | . | . | CASGAENQPQHF
TRBV7-2 | . | few | CASSLASAGTLNEQYF
TRBV10-3 | . | . | CATTQGSADTQYF
TRBV12-3/TRBV12-4 | TRBD1 | few | CASSDTGQGGLYGYTF
TRBV5-4 | TRBD2 | few | CASSPPSGYNEQFF
TRBV15 | TRBD1 | . | CATRKIPGQGIQPQHF
TRBV28 | TRBD1 | . | CASSSRTGYNEKLFF
TRBV12-3/TRBV12-4 | . | . | CASTFGTAVGEQYF
TRBV11-2 | . | few | CASSLEQRATYEQYF
TRBV20-1 | . | . | CSARAGQAQETQFF
TRBV7-2 | . | few | CASSLAQDIRAEQYF
TRBV7-2 | TRBD1 | . | CASIGGRDLLNTEAFF
TRBV12-3/TRBV12-4 | . | few | CASSPRSTHNEQFF
TRBV7-9 | . | few | CASSSASGSYNEQFF
TRBV12-3/TRBV12-4 | . | once | CRNRVRPFF